This note documents a single T cell receptor (beta chain) sequence. Its antigen is still unknown. MiXCR was run by TCRdb on the reads, yielding one entry per CDR3 protein. The sample lists around 250,000 distinct CDR3 sequences; over 15% were seen once. Germline CDR1 and CDR2: SGHVT and SQSDAQ. The V and J ends lost 4 bases and 8 bases, in that order; junction bases with no gene match: 13. This CDR3 spans 16 amino acids. This sample stems from a study of T cell repertoires in cytomegalovirus infection. Looking at the study overall: Indicated by public TCR beta signatures were CMV infection and matching HLA type. General observations from the study: Ex vivo responses were dominated by HLA-C-restricted CMV-specific TCR beta clonotypes. Of the TCR beta families, the public ones yielded a cumulative frequency that identified carriers of CMV plus the relevant HLA.

The sample consisted of CD8+ T cells from PBMCs. The sequence was obtained from a human donor in good health (CMV status not recorded). Some clones in this sample may be carry-over from other donors' samples. The chain uses TRBV7-4 and TRBJ1-2, with 10 bases that match TRBD1. The CDR3 nucleotides are TGTGCCAGCAGCTCCCCGACAGGGGGCATAGTAGTAGGCTACACCTTC. It specifies CASSSPTGGIVVGYTF.